The TCR beta chain described here comes from a study of regulatory T cells in long-lasting Graves disease. Overall study context: Treatment with antithyroid drugs for over 5 years, together with positive TSH receptor antibodies, meant persistent Graves' disease.

Indicated time point: persistent/refractory GD, antithyroid drugs over 5 years with positive TRAb. PBMC RNA served as the TCR library source. CDR3-region Arm-PCR and iRepertoire HTBI primers produced the TCR beta libraries. In the authors' workflow: Across the samples, identification revealed 55 to 80 TRBV and around 14 TRBJ segments. TCRdb recomputed calls from the multiplex PCR reads with MiXCR, one row per CDR3 protein. It is TCRdb's table, rather than the study itself, that gives the V and J calls and clone size. The sample contains around 460,000 distinct CDR3 sequences, roughly 21% of which appear only once. CDR1 MNHEY and CDR2 SVGEGT come from the germline V gene. Deletions cut 5 bases from V and 0 bases from J, with 4 bases between. The CDR3 loop spans 12 amino acids. This clonotype has ten or more counts.

The sequencing used peripheral blood mononuclear cells (PBMCs), collected when the disease was refractory, from a patient treated with antithyroid drugs. This receptor was obtained from a female donor with Graves disease. This chain connects TRBV6-2 or TRBV6-3 to TRBJ1-2; no firm D call. The CDR3: CASSGANYGYTF. The CDR3 DNA reads as TGTGCCAGCAGTGGAGCTAACTATGGCTACACCTTC.